This entry is about one T cell receptor (beta chain). These data belong to a study of cytomegalovirus exposure and HLA in healthy donors. Overall study: Membership in the Caucasian-associated ancestry cluster was found for 65% to 85% of around 380 genotyped donors.

Use of 60 Vbeta and 13 Jbeta primers characterized the PCR. Produced via immunoSEQ multiplex PCR; TCRdb's table is partial and in-frame only. Of some 120,000 clones in the sample, 75% to 85% were seen once. Trimming took 1 base from V and 5 from J; bases not matched to a gene: 3. The CDR3 contains 15 residues. The germline V gene encodes CDR1 LNHDA and CDR2 SQIVND (reference sequence). The J gene is TRBJ2-2, the V gene TRBV19; 8 bases are a match to TRBD2. Sample: PBMCs. This TCR derives from a woman aged 18-29 years in good health and CMV-seropositive. DNA of the CDR3: TGTGCCAGTAGTATAGTCGGGGGGGGGACCGGGGAGCTGTTTTTT. Translation: CASSIVGGGTGELFF. Drawing the rest from reference TRBV19 and TRBJ2-2, the complete variable domain is DGGITQSPKYLFRKEGQNVTLSCEQNLNHDAMYWYRQDPGQGLRLIYYSQIVNDFQKGDIAEGYSVSREKKESFPLTVTSAQKNPTAFYLCASSIVGGGTGELFFGEGSRLTVL.